The 16 T cell receptor beta chains in this list originate from one sample, sequenced in a study of T cells in Graves' hyperthyroidism and ophthalmopathy. RNA transcripts gave rise to amplified TCR beta CDR3 regions. HTBI primers drove first-round RT-PCR of the TCR CDR3. TCRdb ran MiXCR on the multiplex PCR reads and lists one entry per CDR3 protein. Among around 560,000 distinct CDR3 sequences listed, approximately 16% were seen once. Sequenced sample: blood. The source of these receptors is a woman aged 18-29 years with Graves' hyperthyroidism.

The chain carries TRBV2 and TRBJ1-6, with 12 bases matching TRBD1. CDR1 is SNHLY and CDR2 is FYNNEI in the germline V gene. This CDR3 is built from 22 residues. With V trimmed by 4 bases and J by 0 bases, 16 bases remained unmatched. The CDR3 reads CASSVPTTGTGGASSYNSPLHF. The CDR3 bases are TGTGCCAGCAGTGTCCCGACGACCGGGACAGGGGGCGCGAGCTCCTATAATTCACCCCTCCACTTT.

This clonotype has only a few counts. The rearrangement joins TRBV6-5 to TRBJ2-1; 7 bases line up with TRBD2. The germline V gene encodes CDR1 MNHEY and CDR2 SVGAGI. The V segment lost 1 base and the J segment 8 bases; nucleotides outside the gene matches: 8. The CDR3 spans 15 residues. The CDR3 loop is CASSYLRGRRDEQFF. The CDR3 DNA reads TGTGCCAGCAGTTACTTGCGGGGGAGAAGGGATGAGCAGTTCTTC.

This clonotype was observed at least ten times. V is TRBV20-1 and J is TRBJ2-3; D gene unclear. The CDR3 extends over 13 amino acids. Trimming shortened V by 2 bases and J by 2 bases, and 8 bases separated the two germline ends. CDR1 and CDR2 from the germline V gene are DFQATT and SNEGSKA (reference sequence). The CDR3: CSARLLDTDTQYF. CDR3 bases: TGCAGTGCTAGATTGCTGGACACAGATACGCAGTATTTT.

This clonotype was recorded many times. Written as DNA, the CDR3 is TGCGCCAGCAGCTTGGCAACAGGGTCAGATACGCAGTATTTT. Protein product: CASSLATGSDTQYF. V is TRBV5-1 and J is TRBJ2-3; TRBD1 might be the D (6 bases). This CDR3 spans 14 amino acids. V lost 0 bases to trimming and J lost 4 bases, with 9 bases between them. Germline assignment: CDR1 SGHRS and CDR2 YFSETQ. Full variable domain (remainder filled in from reference TRBV5-1 and TRBJ2-3): KAGVTQTPRYLIKTRGQQVTLSCSPISGHRSVSWYQQTPGQGLQFLFEYFSETQRNKGNFPGRFSGRQFSNSRSEMNVSTLELGDSALYLCASSLATGSDTQYFGPGTRLTVL.

This clonotype was found many times. V and J are TRBV7-2 and TRBJ1-5; D unclear. The germline V gene encodes CDR1 SGHTA and CDR2 FQGNSA. The CDR3 runs 15 residues. V was cut by 6 bases and J by 14 bases, with 26 bases left in between. The CDR3 bases are TGTGCCAGCAGTCTTAAGGACGGGCTCCCCGGTGGAAAGCATTTT. This codes for CASSLKDGLPGGKHF.

This clonotype was seen only a few times. The rearrangement uses TRBV7-9 and TRBJ2-7, with unresolved D. V was trimmed by 5 bases and J by 4 bases, leaving 9 bases between them. The CDR3 covers 12 residues. Germline CDR1 SEHNR, CDR2 FQNEAQ (reference sequence). CDR3 sequence: CASSNALYEQYF. The CDR3 DNA follows: TGTGCCAGCAGCAACGCGTTATACGAGCAGTACTTC.

This clonotype occurred many times. This rearrangement joins TRBV6-1 to TRBJ1-3; D is uncertain. V lost 4 bases, J lost 2 bases, and 12 bases lay in between. Germline lookup yields CDR1 MNHNS and CDR2 SASEGT. The CDR3 is made up of 15 amino acids. CDR3 sequence: CASSGLFETGNTIYF. CDR3 nucleotide sequence: TGTGCCAGCAGTGGCCTGTTTGAAACTGGAAACACCATATATTTT.

The rearrangement joins TRBV7-9 to TRBJ2-1; D is perhaps TRBD1 (6 bases). The CDR3 spans 14 residues. Germline-derived CDR1 and CDR2 are SEHNR and FQNEAQ (reference sequence). The V and J ends lost 1 base and 4 bases respectively, with 8 bases between them. CDR3: CASSLVQGYNEQFF. The DNA for the CDR3 is TGTGCCAGCAGCTTAGTACAGGGATACAATGAGCAGTTCTTC. The entire variable domain, with the rest obtained from reference TRBV7-9 and TRBJ2-1, is as follows: DTGVSQNPRHKITKRGQNVTFRCDPISEHNRLYWYRQTLGQGPEFLTYFQNEAQLEKSRLLSDRFSAERPKGSFSTLEIQRTEQGDSAMYLCASSLVQGYNEQFFGPGTRLTVL.

This clonotype was seen many times. The gene calls are TRBV7-6 and TRBJ2-1; D is uncertain. The germline V and J ends were trimmed by 4 bases and 9 bases, with 19 bases remaining between them. CDR3 length: 15 residues. Germline V CDR1 and CDR2: SGHVS, FNYEAQ. This CDR3 is CASSSESVPPAEQFF. The CDR3 nucleotides are TGTGCCAGCAGCTCTGAATCGGTACCACCAGCTGAGCAGTTCTTC.

V and J are TRBV2 and TRBJ1-5; D is unclear. With 6 bases removed from V and 3 bases from J, the gap between germline ends came to 12 bases. The CDR3 sequence is 14 residues long. Per germline, CDR1 SNHLY and CDR2 FYNNEI. This chain's CDR3 is CASSGPADNQPQHF. CDR3 nucleotides: TGTGCCAGCAGCGGACCAGCTGACAATCAGCCCCAGCATTTT. Supplemented by reference TRBV2 and TRBJ1-5, the full variable domain reads EPEVTQTPSHQVTQMGQEVILRCVPISNHLYFYWYRQILGQKVEFLVSFYNNEISEKSEIFDDQFSVERPDGSNFTLKIRSTKLEDSAMYFCASSGPADNQPQHFGDGTRLSIL.

This chain joins TRBV28 and TRBJ1-1, with TRBD1 identical over 8 bases. CDR3 length equals 18 residues. V dropped 8 bases and J dropped 3; count of bases not matched to a gene: 20. Germline CDR1 and CDR2: MDHEN and SYDVKM. CDR3 nucleotides: TGTGCCAGCGGCCTACTCCCCGGGACAGGAATATCTCACACTGAAGCTTTCTTT. Its protein product is CASGLLPGTGISHTEAFF.

A few counts support this clonotype. V and J are TRBV6-2 or TRBV6-3 and TRBJ1-5; tentatively, D is TRBD1 (5 bases). Per the germline V gene, CDR1 is MNHEY and CDR2 is SVGEGT. V lost 0 bases to trimming and J lost 3 bases, with 9 bases between them. The CDR3 is 15 amino acids. Here the CDR3 reads CASSYSGTINQPQHF. The CDR3 DNA follows: TGTGCCAGCAGTTACTCAGGGACGATCAATCAGCCCCAGCATTTT.

This clonotype was detected many times. The J gene is TRBJ1-6, the V gene TRBV6-1, with TRBD1 as a possible D gene (5 bases). Trimming left V 8 bases short and J 8 bases short, with 16 bases between. This CDR3 contains 14 residues. Germline V gene sequence: CDR1 MNHNS, CDR2 SASEGT. As DNA, the CDR3 is TGTGCCAGCGGTCCGGACACCCTACATTCACCCCTCCACTTT. Protein product: CASGPDTLHSPLHF.

The rearrangement links TRBV7-3 to TRBJ2-7, with TRBD1 matching over 10 bases. Unmatched junction bases numbered 7, after V lost 5 bases and J lost 3 bases. The CDR3 sequence is 15 residues long. CDR1 and CDR2 from the germline V gene are SGHTA and FQGTGA. The CDR3 sequence: CASSLRQGADYEQYF. CDR3 nucleotide sequence: TGTGCCAGCAGCCTCCGACAGGGGGCAGACTACGAGCAGTACTTC.

This clonotype has at least ten counts. The chain uses TRBV7-9 and TRBJ2-7; D is perhaps TRBD2 (7 bases). The CDR3 contains 18 residues. The germline CDR1 and CDR2 sequences are SEHNR and FQNEAQ (reference sequence). V lost 5 bases to trimming and J lost 6 bases, with 29 bases between them. The CDR3: CASSVGPGGATRVGEQYF. CDR3 nucleotides: TGTGCCAGCAGCGTCGGTCCTGGGGGGGCGACTCGGGTAGGCGAGCAGTACTTC. Together with reference TRBV7-9 and TRBJ2-7, the CDR3 gives the full variable domain: DTGVSQNPRHKITKRGQNVTFRCDPISEHNRLYWYRQTLGQGPEFLTYFQNEAQLEKSRLLSDRFSAERPKGSFSTLEIQRTEQGDSAMYLCASSVGPGGATRVGEQYFGPGTRLTVT.

This clonotype has more than one count but fewer than ten. The chain has TRBV19 and TRBJ2-7; 10 bases fit TRBD2. CDR3 length: 14 amino acids. V lost 3 bases and J lost 6; bases outside the gene matches: 5. From germline, CDR1 is LNHDA and CDR2 SQIVND (reference sequence). CDR3 nucleotide sequence: TGTGCCAGTAGTATGGGACTAGCGTACAGCGAGCAGTACTTC. It yields the protein CASSMGLAYSEQYF.